A single T cell receptor beta chain is shown here with its context. Germline lookup yields CDR1 SGHVS and CDR2 FQNEAQ. This CDR3 has 13 amino acids. Deletions cut 5 bases from V and 7 bases from J, with 14 bases between. This sample was taken from a study of blood T cell repertoires in COVID-19. In the source study's methods: Cell counts per sample came from amplifying reference gene primers. Sequencing used immunoSEQ multiplex PCR; TCRdb keeps in-frame clones, though not all of them. V and J calls and clone size are those listed in that table; D and trimming were worked out from the DNA. The profile shows about 480,000 clones, 89% of them singletons.

This clonotype was obtained from a man between 18 and 29 years old with COVID-19, enrolled during active disease. The sequencing sample was made of peripheral blood. The J gene is TRBJ1-2, the V gene TRBV7-8; possible D gene TRBD1, 5 bases. The CDR3 protein is CASSRELGGGYTF. DNA for the CDR3: TGTGCCAGCAGCCGGGAACTGGGGGGTGGCTACACCTTC.